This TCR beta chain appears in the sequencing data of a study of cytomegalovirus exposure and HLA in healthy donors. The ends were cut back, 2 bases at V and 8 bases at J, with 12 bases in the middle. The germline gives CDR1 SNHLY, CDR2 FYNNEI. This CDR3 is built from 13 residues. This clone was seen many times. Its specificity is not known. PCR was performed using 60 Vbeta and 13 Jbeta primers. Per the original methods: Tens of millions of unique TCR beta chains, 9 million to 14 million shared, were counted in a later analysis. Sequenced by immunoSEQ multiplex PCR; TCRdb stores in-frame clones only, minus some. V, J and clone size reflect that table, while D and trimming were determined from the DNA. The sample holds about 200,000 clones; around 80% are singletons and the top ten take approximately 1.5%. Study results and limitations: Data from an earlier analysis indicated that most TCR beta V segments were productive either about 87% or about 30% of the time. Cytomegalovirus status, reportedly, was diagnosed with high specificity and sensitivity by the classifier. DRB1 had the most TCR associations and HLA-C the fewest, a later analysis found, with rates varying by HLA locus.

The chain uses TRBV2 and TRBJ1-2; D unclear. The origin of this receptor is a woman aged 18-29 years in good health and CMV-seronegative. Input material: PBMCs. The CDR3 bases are TGTGCCAGCAGTGAATCCGGACGGAGGGGCTACACCTTC. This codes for CASSESGRRGYTF.